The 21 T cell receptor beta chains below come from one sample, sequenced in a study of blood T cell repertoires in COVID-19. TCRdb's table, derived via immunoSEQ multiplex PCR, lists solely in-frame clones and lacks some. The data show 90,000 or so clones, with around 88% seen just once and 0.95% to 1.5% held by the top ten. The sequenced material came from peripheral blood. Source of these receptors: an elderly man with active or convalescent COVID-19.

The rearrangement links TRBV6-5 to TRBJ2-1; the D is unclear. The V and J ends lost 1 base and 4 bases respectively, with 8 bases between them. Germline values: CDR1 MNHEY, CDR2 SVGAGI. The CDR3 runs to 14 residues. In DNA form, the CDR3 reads TGTGCCAGCAGTTACTGGGCCCCTTACAATGAGCAGTTCTTC. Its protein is CASSYWAPYNEQFF.

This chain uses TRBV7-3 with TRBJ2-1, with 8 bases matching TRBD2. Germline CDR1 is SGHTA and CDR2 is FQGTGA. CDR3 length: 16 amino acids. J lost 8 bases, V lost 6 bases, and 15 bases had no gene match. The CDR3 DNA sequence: TGTGCCAGCAGGGATTATTCGGGAAGCGGGAGTGATGAGCAGTTCTTC. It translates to CASRDYSGSGSDEQFF.

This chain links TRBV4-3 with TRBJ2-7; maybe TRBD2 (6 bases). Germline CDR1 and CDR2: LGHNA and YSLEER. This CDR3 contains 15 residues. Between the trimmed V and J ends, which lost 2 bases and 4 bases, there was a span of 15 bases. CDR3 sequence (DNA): TGCGCCAGCAGCCAAAGGAGGGGACTGTCTTACGAGCAGTACTTC. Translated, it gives CASSQRRGLSYEQYF.

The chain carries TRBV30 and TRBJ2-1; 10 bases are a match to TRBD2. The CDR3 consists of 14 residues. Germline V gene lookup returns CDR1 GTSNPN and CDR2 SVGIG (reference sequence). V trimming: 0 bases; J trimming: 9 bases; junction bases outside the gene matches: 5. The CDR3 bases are TGTGCCTGGAGTGTACTAGCGGGAACGTTTGAGCAGTTCTTC. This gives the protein CAWSVLAGTFEQFF.

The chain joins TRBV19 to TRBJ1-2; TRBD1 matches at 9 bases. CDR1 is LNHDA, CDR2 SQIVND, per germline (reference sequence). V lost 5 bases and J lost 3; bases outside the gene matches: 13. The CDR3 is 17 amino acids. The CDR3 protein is CASSAPGQGLSYYGYTF. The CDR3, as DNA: TGTGCCAGTAGTGCGCCGGGACAGGGCTTATCATACTATGGCTACACCTTC.

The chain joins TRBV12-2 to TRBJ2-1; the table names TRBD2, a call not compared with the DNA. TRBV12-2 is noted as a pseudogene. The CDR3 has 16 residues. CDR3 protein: CASRLESDSSYNEQFF. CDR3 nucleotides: TGTGCAAGTCGCTTAGAAAGCGATAGCTCCTACAATGAGCAGTTCTTC.

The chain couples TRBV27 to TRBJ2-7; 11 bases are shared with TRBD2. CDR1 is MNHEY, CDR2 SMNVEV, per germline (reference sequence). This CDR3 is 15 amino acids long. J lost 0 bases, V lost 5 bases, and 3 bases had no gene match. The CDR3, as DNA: TGTGCCAGCAGTGATCTAGCGGGAGGCTCCTACGAGCAGTACTTC. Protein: CASSDLAGGSYEQYF.

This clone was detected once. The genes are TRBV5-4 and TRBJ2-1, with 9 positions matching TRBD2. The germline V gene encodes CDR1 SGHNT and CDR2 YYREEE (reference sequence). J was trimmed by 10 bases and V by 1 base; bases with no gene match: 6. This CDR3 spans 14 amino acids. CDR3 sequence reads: CASSLQASGDEQFF. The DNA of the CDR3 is TGTGCCAGCAGCTTGCAAGCTAGCGGGGACGAGCAGTTCTTC. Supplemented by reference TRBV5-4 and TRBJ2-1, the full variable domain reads ETGVTQSPTHLIKTRGQQVTLRCSSQSGHNTVSWYQQALGQGPQFIFQYYREEENGRGNFPPRFSGLQFPNYSSELNVNALELDDSALYLCASSLQASGDEQFFGPGTRLTVL.

The CDR3 bases are TGTGCCAGCAGCCCTAGATTACCCGTTGGGTCCGGGGAGCTGTTTTTT. Its translation is CASSPRLPVGSGELFF. The chain employs TRBV11-3 and TRBJ2-2, with D unresolved. This CDR3 is 16 amino acids long. CDR1 is SGHNT and CDR2 is YENEEA in the germline V gene. V lost 5 bases and J 6 bases, leaving 19 bases between the germline ends.

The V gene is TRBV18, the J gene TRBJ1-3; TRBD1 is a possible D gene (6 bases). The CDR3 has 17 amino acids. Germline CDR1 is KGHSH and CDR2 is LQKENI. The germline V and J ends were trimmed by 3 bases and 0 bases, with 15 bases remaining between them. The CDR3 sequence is CASSPQLQGLSGNTIYF. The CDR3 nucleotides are TGTGCCAGCTCACCCCAATTACAGGGCCTCTCTGGAAACACCATATATTTT.

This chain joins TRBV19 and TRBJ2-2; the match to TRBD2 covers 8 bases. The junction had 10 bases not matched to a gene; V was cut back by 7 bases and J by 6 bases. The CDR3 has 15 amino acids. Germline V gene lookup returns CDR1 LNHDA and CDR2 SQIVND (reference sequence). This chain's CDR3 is CASNPAGVTAGELFF. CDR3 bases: TGTGCCAGTAATCCAGCGGGAGTGACGGCCGGGGAGCTGTTTTTT. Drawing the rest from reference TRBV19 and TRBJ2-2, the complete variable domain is DGGITQSPKYLFRKEGQNVTLSCEQNLNHDAMYWYRQDPGQGLRLIYYSQIVNDFQKGDIAEGYSVSREKKESFPLTVTSAQKNPTAFYLCASNPAGVTAGELFFGEGSRLTVL.

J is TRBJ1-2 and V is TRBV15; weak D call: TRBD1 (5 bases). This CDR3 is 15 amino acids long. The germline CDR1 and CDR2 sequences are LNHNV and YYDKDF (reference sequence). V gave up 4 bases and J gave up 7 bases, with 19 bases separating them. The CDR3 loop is CATSNGGALTGGYTF. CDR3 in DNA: TGTGCCACCAGCAATGGAGGGGCCCTAACGGGTGGCTACACCTTC.

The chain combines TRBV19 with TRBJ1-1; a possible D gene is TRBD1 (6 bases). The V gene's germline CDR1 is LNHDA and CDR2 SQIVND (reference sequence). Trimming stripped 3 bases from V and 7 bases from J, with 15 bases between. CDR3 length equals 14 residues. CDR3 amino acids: CASSIIGGGVEAFF. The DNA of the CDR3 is TGTGCCAGTAGTATTATTGGGGGGGGCGTTGAAGCTTTCTTT.

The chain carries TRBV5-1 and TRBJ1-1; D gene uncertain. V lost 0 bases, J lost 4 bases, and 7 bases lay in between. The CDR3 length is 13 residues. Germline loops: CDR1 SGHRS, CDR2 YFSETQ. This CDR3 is CASSLDPGTEAFF. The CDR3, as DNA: TGCGCCAGCAGCTTGGATCCCGGCACTGAAGCTTTCTTT.

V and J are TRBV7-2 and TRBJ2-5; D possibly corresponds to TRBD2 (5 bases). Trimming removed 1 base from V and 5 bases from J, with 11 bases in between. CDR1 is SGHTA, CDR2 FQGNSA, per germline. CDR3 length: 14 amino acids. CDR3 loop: CASSLVAAAETQYF. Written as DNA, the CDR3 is TGTGCCAGCAGCTTAGTTGCAGCGGCTGAGACCCAGTACTTC.

The CDR3 loop reads CASSDDLDYGYTF. CDR3 sequence (DNA): TGTGCCAGCAGTGACGACTTGGATTATGGCTACACCTTC. J is TRBJ1-2 and V is TRBV2; D gene ambiguous. The CDR3 runs 13 residues. V was shortened by 3 bases and J by 5 bases, with 10 bases between the two germline ends. CDR1 and CDR2 from the germline V gene are SNHLY and FYNNEI.

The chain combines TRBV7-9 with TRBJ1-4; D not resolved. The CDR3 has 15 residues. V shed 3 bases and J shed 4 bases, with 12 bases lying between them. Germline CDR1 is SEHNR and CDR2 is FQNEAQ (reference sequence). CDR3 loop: CASSLVTEINEKLFF. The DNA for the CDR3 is TGTGCCAGCAGCTTGGTTACAGAGATTAATGAAAAACTGTTTTTT.

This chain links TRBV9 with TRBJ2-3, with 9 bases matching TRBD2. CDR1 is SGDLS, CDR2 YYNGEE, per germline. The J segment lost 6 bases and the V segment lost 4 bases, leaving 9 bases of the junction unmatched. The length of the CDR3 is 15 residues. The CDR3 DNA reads TGTGCCAGCAGCATGTCGGTAGCGGGAGTCGATACGCAGTATTTT. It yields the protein CASSMSVAGVDTQYF.

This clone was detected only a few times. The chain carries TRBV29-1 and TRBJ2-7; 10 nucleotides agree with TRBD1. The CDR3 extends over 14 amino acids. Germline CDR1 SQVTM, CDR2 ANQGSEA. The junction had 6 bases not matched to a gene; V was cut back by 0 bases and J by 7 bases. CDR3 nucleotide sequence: TGCAGCGTTGAAGATGTCTGGACAGGGGGAGAGCAGTACTTC. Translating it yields CSVEDVWTGGEQYF.

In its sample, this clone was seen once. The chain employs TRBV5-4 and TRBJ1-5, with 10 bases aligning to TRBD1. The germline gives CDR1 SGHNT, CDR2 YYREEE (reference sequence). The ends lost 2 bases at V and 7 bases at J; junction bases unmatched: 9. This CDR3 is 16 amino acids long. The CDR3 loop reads CASSFGTGELGQPQHF. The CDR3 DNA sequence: TGTGCCAGCAGCTTCGGGACAGGGGAATTGGGACAGCCCCAGCATTTT.

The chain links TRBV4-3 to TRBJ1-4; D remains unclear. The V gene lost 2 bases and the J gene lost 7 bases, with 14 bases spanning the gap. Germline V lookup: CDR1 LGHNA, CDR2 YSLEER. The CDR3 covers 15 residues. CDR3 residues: CASSQFWSETEKLFF. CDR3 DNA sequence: TGCGCCAGCAGCCAATTCTGGTCAGAAACTGAAAAACTGTTTTTT.